This TCR beta chain was recovered during a study of T-cell memory formation after mild COVID-19. Study-wide findings and caveats: Clones that shrank (day 15 to 85) were balanced CD4/CD8, whereas later expanders leaned CD4+.

TCRdb called the 5' RACE reads again in MiXCR, with one record for every CDR3 protein. Among about 340,000 distinct CDR3 sequences listed, 10% to 15% were seen once. The V end was cut by 0 bases, the J end by 0 bases, with 3 bases between. Germline values: CDR1 DFQATT, CDR2 SNEGSKA (reference sequence). The CDR3 sequence is 13 residues long. With respect to this clonotype: Its matching antigen is unknown.

The sequencing input was PBMCs or a T cell subset sorted from them (not recorded which). This chain links TRBV20-1 with TRBJ1-5; D gene ambiguous. This TCR came from a man between 18 and 35 years old who had mild COVID-19 (a few samples of this study predate the infection). Cell type and time point are not known. CDR3 sequence: CSARDSSNQPQHF. The CDR3 DNA sequence: TGCAGTGCTAGAGACAGTAGCAATCAGCCCCAGCATTTT.